This is a list of T cell receptor beta chains from one sample in a study of cytomegalovirus exposure and HLA in healthy donors. The table came from immunoSEQ multiplex PCR; TCRdb's copy has only in-frame clones and leaves some out. Of about 140,000 clones in the sample, around 66% were seen once. Input material: PBMCs. The receptors come from a woman aged 60 to 75 in good health and CMV-seronegative. Both conserved end residues are part of each CDR3. Some rows mark clone size as missing; the rest say once, few, many or name a class of expanded clone.

clone_size: NA; j_call: TRBJ2-7; v_call: TRBV19; cdr3_aa: CASSKGRSGGTYEQYF
clone_size: NA; j_call: TRBJ2-1; v_call: TRBV6-5; cdr3_aa: CASSLAPLAEQFF
clone_size: NA; j_call: TRBJ2-3; v_call: TRBV28; cdr3_aa: CASSHRTGGDTQYF
clone_size: few; j_call: TRBJ2-5; v_call: TRBV11-2; cdr3_aa: CASSLVFGRQETQYF
clone_size: NA; j_call: TRBJ2-3; v_call: TRBV5-1; cdr3_aa: CASSLDVILAGGSDTQYF
clone_size: NA; j_call: TRBJ2-7; v_call: TRBV6-6; cdr3_aa: CASTSREGGEQYF
clone_size: few; j_call: TRBJ1-2; v_call: TRBV5-1; cdr3_aa: CASSGGVYGYTF
clone_size: NA; j_call: TRBJ2-1; v_call: TRBV2; cdr3_aa: CASSLGGDRGYNEQFF
clone_size: NA; j_call: TRBJ2-3; v_call: TRBV19; cdr3_aa: CASSIEGAGGPTDTQYF
clone_size: NA; j_call: TRBJ2-7; v_call: TRBV4-3; cdr3_aa: CASSQEWAGDSYEQYF
clone_size: few; j_call: TRBJ2-7; v_call: TRBV6-5; cdr3_aa: CASSYATATYEQYF
clone_size: once; j_call: TRBJ1-5; v_call: TRBV19; cdr3_aa: CASKYAGGTNQPQHF
clone_size: NA; j_call: TRBJ2-3; v_call: TRBV6-1; cdr3_aa: CASSEGIGYGLAGGHATDTQYF
clone_size: NA; j_call: TRBJ2-3; v_call: TRBV19; cdr3_aa: CASSIQRGGGTDTQYF
clone_size: NA; j_call: TRBJ1-2; v_call: TRBV7-2; cdr3_aa: CASSSTIQTYGYTF
clone_size: few; j_call: TRBJ1-1; v_call: TRBV6-5; cdr3_aa: CASSYQGQPLTTEAFF
clone_size: NA; j_call: TRBJ1-1; v_call: TRBV6-6; cdr3_aa: CASSYLQGAAFF
clone_size: NA; j_call: TRBJ2-7; v_call: TRBV6-1; cdr3_aa: CASSATGTSVSYEQYF
clone_size: once; j_call: TRBJ2-5; v_call: TRBV7-3; cdr3_aa: CASSLSGGSETQYF
clone_size: NA; j_call: TRBJ1-1; v_call: TRBV19; cdr3_aa: CASSTGNTEAFF
clone_size: few; j_call: TRBJ2-6; v_call: TRBV5-4; cdr3_aa: CASSRSGNGANVLTF
clone_size: few; j_call: TRBJ2-5; v_call: TRBV7-9; cdr3_aa: CASSPGVYQETQYF
clone_size: NA; j_call: TRBJ1-2; v_call: TRBV14; cdr3_aa: CASSQVGIYGYTF
clone_size: NA; j_call: TRBJ1-5; v_call: TRBV18; cdr3_aa: CASSPGGGNQPQHF
clone_size: NA; j_call: TRBJ1-1; v_call: TRBV5-4; cdr3_aa: CASSPFLLTGGFTEAFF
clone_size: NA; j_call: TRBJ1-2; v_call: TRBV19; cdr3_aa: CASSVRGRDYGYTF
clone_size: NA; j_call: TRBJ2-1; v_call: TRBV4-1; cdr3_aa: CASSQAGLAGLIRRDEQFF
clone_size: once; j_call: TRBJ1-5; v_call: TRBV7-2; cdr3_aa: CASSLVNSNQPQHF
clone_size: NA; j_call: TRBJ2-5; v_call: TRBV12-5; cdr3_aa: CASGLGAGSQETQYF
clone_size: few; j_call: TRBJ2-7; v_call: TRBV2; cdr3_aa: CASSEAPQGEQYF
clone_size: NA; j_call: TRBJ1-1; v_call: TRBV2; cdr3_aa: CASMQTGGWVNTEAFF
clone_size: NA; j_call: TRBJ2-1; v_call: TRBV9; cdr3_aa: CASSVGLAGPLANEQFF
clone_size: NA; j_call: TRBJ2-1; v_call: TRBV5-4; cdr3_aa: CASSVTSGGAYNEQFF
clone_size: NA; j_call: TRBJ2-7; v_call: TRBV7-2; cdr3_aa: CASSSGLAGVSEQYF
clone_size: once; j_call: TRBJ2-1; v_call: TRBV7-9; cdr3_aa: CSSSPSGLAGGLGYNEQFF
clone_size: NA; j_call: TRBJ2-5; v_call: TRBV5-4; cdr3_aa: CASSRGGHGETQYF
clone_size: NA; j_call: TRBJ2-2; v_call: TRBV7-2; cdr3_aa: CASSFAGAVTGELFF